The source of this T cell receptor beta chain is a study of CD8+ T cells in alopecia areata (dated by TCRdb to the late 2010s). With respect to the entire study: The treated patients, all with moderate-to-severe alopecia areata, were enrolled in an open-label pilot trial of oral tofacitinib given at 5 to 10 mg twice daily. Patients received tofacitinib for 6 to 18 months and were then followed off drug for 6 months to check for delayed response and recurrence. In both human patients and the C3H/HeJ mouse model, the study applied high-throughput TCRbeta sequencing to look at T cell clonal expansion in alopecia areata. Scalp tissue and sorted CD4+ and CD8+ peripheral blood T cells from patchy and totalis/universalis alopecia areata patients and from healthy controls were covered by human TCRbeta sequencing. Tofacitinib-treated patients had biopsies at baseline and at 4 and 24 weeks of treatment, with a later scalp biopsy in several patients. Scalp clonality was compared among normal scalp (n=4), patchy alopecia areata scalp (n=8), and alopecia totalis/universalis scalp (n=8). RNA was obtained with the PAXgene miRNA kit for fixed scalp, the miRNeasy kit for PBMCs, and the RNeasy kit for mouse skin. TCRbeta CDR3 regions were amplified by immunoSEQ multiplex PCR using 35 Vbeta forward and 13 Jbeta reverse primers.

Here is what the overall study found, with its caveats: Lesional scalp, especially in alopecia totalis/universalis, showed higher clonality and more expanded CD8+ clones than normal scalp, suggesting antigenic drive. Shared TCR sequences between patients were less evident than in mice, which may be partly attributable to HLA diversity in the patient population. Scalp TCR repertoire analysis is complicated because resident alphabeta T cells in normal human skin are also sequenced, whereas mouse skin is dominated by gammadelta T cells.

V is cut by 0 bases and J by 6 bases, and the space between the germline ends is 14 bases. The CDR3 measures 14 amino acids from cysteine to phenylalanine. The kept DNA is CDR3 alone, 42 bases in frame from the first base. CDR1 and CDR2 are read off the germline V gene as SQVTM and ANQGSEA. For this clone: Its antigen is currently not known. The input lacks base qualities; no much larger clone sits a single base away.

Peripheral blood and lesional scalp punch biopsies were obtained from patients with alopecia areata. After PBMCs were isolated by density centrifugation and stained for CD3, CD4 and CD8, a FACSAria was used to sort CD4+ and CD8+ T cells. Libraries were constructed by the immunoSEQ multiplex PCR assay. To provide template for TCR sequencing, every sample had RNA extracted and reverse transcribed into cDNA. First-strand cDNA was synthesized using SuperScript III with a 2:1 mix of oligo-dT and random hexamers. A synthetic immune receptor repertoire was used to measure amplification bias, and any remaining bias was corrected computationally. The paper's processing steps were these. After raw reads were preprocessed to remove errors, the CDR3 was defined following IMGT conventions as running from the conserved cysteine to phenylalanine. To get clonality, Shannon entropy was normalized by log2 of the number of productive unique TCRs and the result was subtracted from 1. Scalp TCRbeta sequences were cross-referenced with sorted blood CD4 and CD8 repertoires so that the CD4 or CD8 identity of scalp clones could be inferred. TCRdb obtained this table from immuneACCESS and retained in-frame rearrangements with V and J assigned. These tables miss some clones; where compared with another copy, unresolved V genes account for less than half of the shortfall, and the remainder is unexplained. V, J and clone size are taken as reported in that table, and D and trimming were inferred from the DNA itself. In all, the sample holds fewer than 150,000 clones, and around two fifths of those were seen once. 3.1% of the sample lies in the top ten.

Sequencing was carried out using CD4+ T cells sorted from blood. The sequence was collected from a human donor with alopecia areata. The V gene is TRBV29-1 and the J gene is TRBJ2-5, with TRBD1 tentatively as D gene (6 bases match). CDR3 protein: CSVEEGRGVKTQYF. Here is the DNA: TGCAGCGTTGAAGAGGGCAGGGGTGTGAAGACCCAGTACTTC.